Listed below are T cell receptor beta chains from one sample, sequenced in a study of T cells in Graves' hyperthyroidism and ophthalmopathy. Via MiXCR, TCRdb re-called the multiplex PCR reads, giving one row per CDR3 protein. The sample lists 85,000 to 110,000 distinct CDR3 sequences, 45% to 50% seen once, with roughly 25% in the top ten. The specimen was blood. Receptor source: a middle-aged man with Graves' hyperthyroidism. The CDR3 runs from the conserved cysteine through the conserved F or W. A D gene is named only where the DNA matches it firmly. Clone size is shown for a subset of rows, as once, few, many or a class of expanded clone.

many | TRBJ1-2 | TRBV7-2 | TRBD1 | TGTGCCAGCAGCCCGACAGGGGAAGTAGGCTACACCTTC | CASSPTGEVGYTF
NA | TRBJ2-7 | TRBV29-1 | TRBD1 | TGCAGTGAGGGGACAGGGGTAGTGTCCTACGAGCAGTACTTC | CSEGTGVVSYEQYF
once | TRBJ2-5 | TRBV20-1 | TRBD2 | TGCAGTGCAACTAGCGGGGGGGAGACCCAGTACTTC | CSATSGGETQYF
NA | TRBJ2-5 | TRBV5-5 | NA | TGTGCCAGCAGCCAAGAGTGGGGCGCATGGACCCAGTACTTC | CASSQEWGAWTQYF
few | TRBJ2-2 | TRBV6-2/TRBV6-3 | TRBD1 | TGTGCCAGCAGCCTGCTATCCGCGACAGGGCTCACCGGGGAGCTGTTTTTT | CASSLLSATGLTGELFF
many | TRBJ2-7 | TRBV7-9 | NA | TGTGCCAGCAGTTCGGCAATTTCCTACGAGCAGTACTTC | CASSSAISYEQYF
many | TRBJ2-3 | TRBV7-2 | NA | TGTGCCAGCAGCTTAGGGCTACAACGGAGCACAGATACGCAGTATTTT | CASSLGLQRSTDTQYF
many | TRBJ1-1 | TRBV5-4 | NA | TGTGCCAGCAGCTTGCAAACAAGGGCCACTGAAGCTTTCTTT | CASSLQTRATEAFF
many | TRBJ2-1 | TRBV5-8 | NA | TGTGCCAGCAGCTGGACCCCGCAAGAGCAGTTCTTC | CASSWTPQEQFF
many | TRBJ2-1 | TRBV7-2 | NA | TGTGCCAGCAGCTTGTGGGGGCCCTACAATGAGCAGTTCTTC | CASSLWGPYNEQFF
NA | TRBJ2-7 | TRBV7-2 | NA | TGTGCCAGCAGCTTAGTCCAGGGGGGGGGCTACGAGCAGTACTTC | CASSLVQGGGYEQYF
NA | TRBJ2-1 | TRBV19 | NA | TGCGCCAGTAGTATTTCGGGAAAGGAGCAGTTCTTC | CASSISGKEQFF
many | TRBJ2-1 | TRBV7-9 | NA | TGTGCCAGCAGCTTAGGTGCAACAACAGGGTGTAATGAGCAATTCTTC | CASSLGATTGCNEQFF
many | TRBJ2-7 | TRBV4-2 | NA | TGTGCCAGCAGCCAAGTTGCGGGGGCAATCTACGAGCAGTACTTC | CASSQVAGAIYEQYF
NA | TRBJ2-1 | TRBV29-1 | NA | TGCAGCGTTGTCGGCGGCCAGGGGACACTAAAGTACAATGAGCAGTTCTTC | CSVVGGQGTLKYNEQFF
many | TRBJ1-1 | TRBV10-3 | NA | TGTGCCATCAGTGACCCCAGGATTCCCGAGGACACTGAAGCTTTCTTT | CAISDPRIPEDTEAFF
NA | TRBJ1-1 | TRBV11-1 | NA | TGTGCCAGCAGCTTAGGGGCTAGCGGGAGGCGCACTGAAGCGTTCTTT | CASSLGASGRRTEAFF
many | TRBJ2-3 | TRBV29-1 | NA | TGCAGCGCCCACACAGATACGCAGTATTTT | CSAHTDTQYF
few | TRBJ1-2 | TRBV29-1 | NA | TGCAGCGTTGGGGGGGGCTACACCTTC | CSVGGGYTF
many | TRBJ2-3 | TRBV5-6 | TRBD2 | TGTGCCAGCAGCTTGGCCGGGGGAGGGCCAACAGATACGCAGTATTTT | CASSLAGGGPTDTQYF
NA | TRBJ1-4 | TRBV6-6 | NA | TGTGCCAGCGTTCGAGGAAAAACAAACCGGGGCCAGGATGAAAAACTGTTTTTT | CASVRGKTNRGQDEKLFF
many | TRBJ1-2 | TRBV20-1 | TRBD1 | TGCAGTGCTATTTGGTTTAGGGGGCGCTTCGACTATGGCTACACCTTC | CSAIWFRGRFDYGYTF
NA | TRBJ2-5 | TRBV24-1 | TRBD1 | TGTGCCAGCTCACCGGCCCAACCGGGACAGGGGTGGGAGACCCAGTACTTC | CASSPAQPGQGWETQYF